This T cell receptor beta chain was documented in a study of CD8+ T cells in alopecia areata. Findings and caveats of the study: Only one nonresponder was present, which leaves the link between baseline CD8+ expansion and response uncertain.

Treatment given: oral pan-JAK inhibitor, 5-10 mg twice daily. In each case, RNA was isolated and then reverse transcribed into cDNA as the sequencing template. The protocol was immunoSEQ multiplex PCR, while the TCRdb copy is restricted to in-frame clones and leaves out a portion. The sample lists 95,000 to 100,000 clones; about three fifths were seen once. A note on this clone: Its antigen is undetermined.

Trimming left V 2 bases short and J 2 bases short, with 5 bases between. Germline lookup yields CDR1 MNHEY and CDR2 SMNVEV (reference sequence). The CDR3 totals 13 residues. The chain couples TRBV27 to TRBJ2-3, with unresolved D. This TCR was recovered from a human donor with alopecia areata. The source material was CD8+ T cells sorted from blood, sampled at approximately week 55, from a patient treated with tofacitinib. The CDR3: CASSLGVTDTQYF. The DNA for the CDR3 is TGTGCCAGCAGTTTAGGGGTCACAGATACGCAGTATTTT.